This TCR beta chain was retrieved from a study of blood T cell repertoires in COVID-19. In the study overall: Samples of COVID-19 (acute and convalescent) were obtained from the United States, Italy and Spain. T cells, B-cell-depleted T cells, or PBMCs supplied cDNA or gDNA.

Germline values: CDR1 SGHTA, CDR2 FQGNSA. Losses at the gene ends were 1 base for V and 5 bases for J; bases not matched to a gene: 9. The CDR3 is 16 residues long. Original analysis: Researchers report that nucleated cell counts were estimated from reference gene primer amplification. The method was immunoSEQ multiplex PCR; TCRdb's version includes in-frame clones alone and lacks a portion of them. V and J calls and clone size are those listed in that table; D and trimming were worked out from the DNA. The data hold about 240,000 clones, with 70% to 90% observed a single time. Sequencing input: peripheral blood. This chain uses TRBV7-2 with TRBJ2-7, with TRBD2 matching 9 bases. This receptor was obtained from a young woman with acute or convalescent COVID-19. The CDR3 here is CASSLVRGGRVNEQYF. In DNA, the CDR3 is TGTGCCAGCAGCTTAGTCCGGGGCGGGAGGGTAAACGAGCAGTACTTC.